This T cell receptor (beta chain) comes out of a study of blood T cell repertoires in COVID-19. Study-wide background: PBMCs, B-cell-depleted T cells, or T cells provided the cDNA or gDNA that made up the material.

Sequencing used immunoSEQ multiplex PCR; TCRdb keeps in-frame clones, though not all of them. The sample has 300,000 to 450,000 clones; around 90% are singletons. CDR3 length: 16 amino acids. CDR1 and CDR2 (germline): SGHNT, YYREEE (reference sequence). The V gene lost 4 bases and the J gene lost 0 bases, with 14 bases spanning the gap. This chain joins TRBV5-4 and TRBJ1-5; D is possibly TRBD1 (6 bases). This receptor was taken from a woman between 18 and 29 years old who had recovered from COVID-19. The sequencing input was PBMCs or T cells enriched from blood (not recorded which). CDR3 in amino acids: CASSRMDSGSNQPQHF. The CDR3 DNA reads TGTGCCAGCAGCCGAATGGACAGCGGTAGCAATCAGCCCCAGCATTTT.